This entry describes one TCR beta chain. The assay was immunoSEQ multiplex PCR, and TCRdb's table has in-frame clones only and misses some. The sample has 25,000 to 35,000 clones, around 84% seen once; the top ten hold 9.5% to 15%. The data derive from a study of blood T cell repertoires in COVID-19. The sequence derives from a human donor in a cohort sampled during active COVID-19. The donor label of this sample is uncertain. The sample was peripheral blood.

The DNA of the CDR3 is TGTGCCAGCAGCGCCTTCCCCGGTGATGACTGGTACTTC. It codes for CASSAFPGDDWYF. The genes are TRBV7-9 and TRBJ2-7; D uncertain. The CDR3 loop spans 13 amino acids. V lost 5 bases and J 12 bases, leaving 20 bases between the germline ends. CDR1 and CDR2 (germline): SEHNR, FQNEAQ (reference sequence). Based on the CDR3 plus reference TRBV7-9 and TRBJ2-7, the full variable domain is DTGVSQNPRHKITKRGQNVTFRCDPISEHNRLYWYRQTLGQGPEFLTYFQNEAQLEKSRLLSDRFSAERPKGSFSTLEIQRTEQGDSAMYLCASSAFPGDDWYFGPGTRLTVT.